This section outlines one T cell receptor beta chain sequence together with its context. The data were taken from a study of control samples from healthy donors and cancer patients. Sequencing was performed with immunoSEQ multiplex PCR; in TCRdb, only in-frame clones are kept and a portion is missing. Here the sample spans around 74,000 clones, around 94% being singletons. The sample was blood. The receptor's source is an older woman in good health.

This chain's CDR3 is CASSETGSSYNEQFF. DNA for the CDR3: TGTGCCAGCAGCGAAACAGGGAGCTCCTACAATGAGCAGTTCTTC. The rearrangement links TRBV9 to TRBJ2-1, with D maybe TRBD1 (6 bases). V lost 3 bases and J lost 0, with 10 bases in between. The CDR3 consists of 15 residues. Looked up from germline, CDR1 is SGDLS and CDR2 is YYNGEE.